This TCR beta chain was captured in a study of circulating CD8 cells and anti-PD-1 response in melanoma. Study-level findings and limits: Only baseline and M1 samples entered the published repertoire comparisons. PD-1 and DPOS subsets showed similar, higher clonality than DNEG.

By share, this clonotype counts as medium-sized. The antigen remains undetermined. Using around 14 ng of total RNA, TCR libraries were made with the QIAseq Immune Repertoire TCR panel. TCRdb re-called the reads through MiXCR, storing one row per CDR3 protein. The sample lists approximately 300 distinct CDR3 sequences; about 5.9% were seen once. Sorting of live CD3+CD8+TCRalphabeta+ cells by PD-1 and/or TIGIT gave four subsets. Trimming took off 3 bases at V and 0 bases at J, with 8 bases between the two ends. CDR3 size: 15 residues. This clonotype originated in a human donor with melanoma. The sample was CD8+ T cells from PBMCs, taken at baseline or after one month of anti-PD-1 therapy (not recorded which). The gene calls are TRBV12-3 or TRBV12-4 and TRBJ2-2, with no clear D. As DNA, the CDR3 is TGTGCCAGCAGTTTTCAGGCAGCGAACACCGGGGAGCTGTTTTTT. The encoded protein is CASSFQAANTGELFF.